This entry describes one T cell receptor beta chain. This record comes from a study of blood T cell repertoires in COVID-19. Across the study: Nucleic acid was either cDNA or gDNA, and it came from T cells, B-cell-depleted T cells, or PBMCs.

This CDR3 has 20 residues. J was trimmed by 1 base and V by 5 bases; bases with no gene match: 21. Germline lookup yields CDR1 SGHVS and CDR2 FQNEAQ. Sequencing used immunoSEQ multiplex PCR; TCRdb keeps in-frame clones, though not all of them. The sample holds around 18,000 clones, around 88% seen once. Sequencing was performed on peripheral blood. V usage is TRBV7-8 and J usage is TRBJ2-5, with 8 bases fitting TRBD2. This TCR came from a human donor in a cohort sampled during active COVID-19. This chain's CDR3 is CASSAHTTLFAGGTQETQYF. The CDR3 DNA is TGTGCCAGCAGCGCCCACACCACCTTATTTGCGGGGGGCACCCAAGAGACCCAGTACTTC. The full variable domain, completed using reference TRBV7-8 and TRBJ2-5, is GAGVSQSPRYKVAKRGQDVALRCDPISGHVSLFWYQQALGQGPEFLTYFQNEAQLDKSGLPSDRFFAERPEGSVSTLKIQRTQQEDSAVYLCASSAHTTLFAGGTQETQYFGPGTRLLVL.